This T cell receptor (beta chain) was identified in a study of resident and recirculating memory T cells in vitiligo. Only in-frame clones appear in the TCRdb table, and some are missing; sequencing was by immunoSEQ multiplex PCR. The data show 39,000 or so clones, with 80% to 95% seen just once and over 3.5% held by the top ten. The CDR3 loop spans 15 amino acids. Trimming shortened V by 4 bases and J by 3 bases, and 16 bases separated the two germline ends. CDR1 is SGHRS, CDR2 YFSETQ, per germline. The sequence derives from a male donor with vitiligo. This chain connects TRBV5-1 to TRBJ1-1; D is perhaps TRBD1 (5 bases). Sequenced input: blood. CDR3 sequence (DNA): TGCGCCAGCAGCCGGGGGTCAACCGGCGACACTGAAGCTTTCTTT. Protein sequence: CASSRGSTGDTEAFF.